This TCR beta chain stems from a study of shared clonotypes between healthy human individuals. The table came from immunoSEQ multiplex PCR; TCRdb's copy has only in-frame clones and leaves some out. The sample yields more than 2 million clones, 85% to 95% seen once. CDR3 size: 13 residues. Germline lookup yields CDR1 SEHNR and CDR2 FQNEAQ (reference sequence). V gave up 5 bases and J gave up 7 bases, with 15 bases separating them. Naive CD8 cells were CD45RO-negative, positively selected for CCR7, excluding terminally differentiated effector memory CD45RA+ cells. This clonotype was sampled from a young man in good health. Some clones in this sample may be carry-over from other donors' samples. Sequencing was performed on naive CD8+ T cells from PBMCs. The chain links TRBV7-9 to TRBJ2-7; D gene unclear. CDR3 sequence: CASSGPFDWEQYF. CDR3 DNA: TGTGCCAGCAGCGGACCTTTCGACTGGGAGCAGTACTTC.